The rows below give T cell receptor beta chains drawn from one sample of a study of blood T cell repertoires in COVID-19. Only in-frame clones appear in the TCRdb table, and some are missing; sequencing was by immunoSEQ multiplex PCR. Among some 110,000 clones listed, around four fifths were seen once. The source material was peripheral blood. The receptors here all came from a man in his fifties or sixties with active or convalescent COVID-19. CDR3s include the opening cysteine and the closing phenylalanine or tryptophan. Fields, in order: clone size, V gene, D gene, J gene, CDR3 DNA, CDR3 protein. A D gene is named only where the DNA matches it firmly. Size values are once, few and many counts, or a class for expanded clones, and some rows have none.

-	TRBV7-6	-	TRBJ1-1	TGTGCCAGCAGCTTAGTTGCAGGGAGGTTCGCTGAAGCTTTCTTT	CASSLVAGRFAEAFF
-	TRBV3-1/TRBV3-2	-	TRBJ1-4	TGTGCCAGCAGCCAAGTTGAGGAAAAACTGTTTTTT	CASSQVEEKLFF
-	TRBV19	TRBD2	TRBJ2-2	TGTGCCAGTAGTAGGATAGGCGGGAGAGGCACCGGGGAGCTGTTTTTT	CASSRIGGRGTGELFF
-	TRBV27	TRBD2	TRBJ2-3	TGTGCCAGCAGTTTCCGGGTAGCGGGACGAGATACGCAGTATTTT	CASSFRVAGRDTQYF
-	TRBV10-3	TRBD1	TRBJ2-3	TGTGCCATCAGTGGTGGACAGGGGGCTAGCACAGATACGCAGTATTTT	CAISGGQGASTDTQYF
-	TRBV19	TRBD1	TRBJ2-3	TGTGCCACTACCGGGACAGGGGTAGGGATCAGCCAGTATTTT	CATTGTGVGISQYF
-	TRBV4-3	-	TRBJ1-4	TGCGCCAGCAGCCAAGACCACCGGGACAAAGGAGAAAAACTGTTTTTT	CASSQDHRDKGEKLFF
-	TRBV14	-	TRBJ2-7	TGTGCCAGCAGCCTACCCGGGACATCCTACTACGAGCAGTACTTC	CASSLPGTSYYEQYF
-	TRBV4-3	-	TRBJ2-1	TGCGCCAGCAGCCCACAAAATAGCGGAGCTGAGCAGTTCTTC	CASSPQNSGAEQFF
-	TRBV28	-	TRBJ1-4	TGTGCCAGCAGCTCTATAACTAATGAAAAACTGTTTTTT	CASSSITNEKLFF
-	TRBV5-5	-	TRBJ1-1	TGTGCCAGCAGCTTGAATTGGCAGGACTGGAACACTGAAGCTTTCTTT	CASSLNWQDWNTEAFF
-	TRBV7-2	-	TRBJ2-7	TGTGCCAGCAGCTACCAAGGGGGGGCCAAAGCGTACGAGCAGTACTTC	CASSYQGGAKAYEQYF
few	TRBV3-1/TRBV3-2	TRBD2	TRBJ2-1	TGTGCCAGCAGCCCCGCGGGGGGCTACAATGAGCAGTTCTTC	CASSPAGGYNEQFF
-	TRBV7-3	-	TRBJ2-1	TGTGCCAGCAGCCGGAGTCCCTACAATGAGCAGTTCTTC	CASSRSPYNEQFF
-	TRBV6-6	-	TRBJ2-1	TGTGCCAGCAGTTATATGAATGAGCAGTTCTTC	CASSYMNEQFF
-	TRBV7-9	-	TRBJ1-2	TGTGCCAGCAGCCCCCGAACTACGTGGGCGGGGGGCTACACCTTC	CASSPRTTWAGGYTF
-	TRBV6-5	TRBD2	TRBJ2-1	TGTGCCAGCAGTAGACCGACTAGCAGATACAATGAGCAGTTCTTC	CASSRPTSRYNEQFF
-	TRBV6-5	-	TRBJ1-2	TGTGCCAGCCGAGGAGGGATTGGCTACACCTTC	CASRGGIGYTF
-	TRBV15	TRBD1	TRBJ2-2	TGTGCCACCAGCAGTGACAGGGGATACACCGGGGAGCTGTTTTTT	CATSSDRGYTGELFF
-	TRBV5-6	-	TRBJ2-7	TGTGCCAGCAGCTTGCGGGACTTGGGGTCCTACGAGCAGTACTTC	CASSLRDLGSYEQYF
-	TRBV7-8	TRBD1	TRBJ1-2	TGTGCCAGCAGCCGTGACAGGGGAAAAGGCTACACCTTC	CASSRDRGKGYTF
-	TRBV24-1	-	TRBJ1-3	TGTGCCACCAGTGATTCTCCGACTCCAGCTGGAAACACCATATATTTT	CATSDSPTPAGNTIYF
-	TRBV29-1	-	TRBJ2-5	TGCAGCGCCCCGGGGCAGGGGAAAGAGACCCAGTACTTC	CSAPGQGKETQYF
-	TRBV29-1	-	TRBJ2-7	TGCAGCGTGACTAGTGGCGGTTACGAGCAGTACTTC	CSVTSGGYEQYF